Sequencing of this T cell receptor (beta chain) was carried out in a study of blood T cell repertoires in COVID-19. Study information: The United States, Italy and Spain provided the acute and convalescent COVID-19 samples. Nucleic acid was either cDNA or gDNA, and it came from T cells, B-cell-depleted T cells, or PBMCs.

The CDR3 consists of 13 residues. Trimming at V came to 3 bases and at J to 3 bases, leaving 3 bases not matched to a gene. Germline CDR1 and CDR2: SGHRS and YFSETQ. The table came from immunoSEQ multiplex PCR; TCRdb's copy has only in-frame clones and leaves some out. The data hold about 88,000 clones, with about 92% observed a single time. J is TRBJ2-7 and V is TRBV5-1; 7 bases agree with TRBD2. The sample was peripheral blood. The TCR originated in a young man with COVID-19, enrolled during active disease. CDR3 sequence: CASSYLADYEQYF. In DNA form, the CDR3 reads TGCGCCAGCAGCTACCTAGCGGACTACGAGCAGTACTTC.